These 10 T cell receptor beta chains share one sample of origin, sequenced in a study of T-cell memory formation after mild COVID-19. TCRdb re-called the 5' RACE reads through MiXCR, storing one row per CDR3 protein. The top ten clones hold around 14% of a sample with under 450,000 distinct CDR3 sequences, 23% of them seen once. Sequencing was performed on PBMCs or a T cell subset sorted from them (not recorded which). Receptors were obtained from an adult woman who had mild COVID-19 (a few samples of this study predate the infection). Cell type and time point are not known.

This clonotype occurred a few times. This rearrangement joins TRBV6-2 or TRBV6-3 to TRBJ1-1; 7 bases line up with TRBD1. From germline, CDR1 is MNHEY and CDR2 SVGEGT. The CDR3 runs to 15 residues. V lost 5 bases and J lost 4; bases outside the gene matches: 10. The CDR3 loop is CASSLPGQVVTEAFF. For the CDR3, the DNA is TGTGCCAGCAGTCTTCCCGGACAGGTGGTCACTGAAGCTTTCTTT.

This clonotype was observed a few times. The chain has TRBV5-4 and TRBJ2-1; 9 nucleotides agree with TRBD2. Germline CDR1 is SGHNT and CDR2 is YYREEE (reference sequence). This CDR3 spans 15 amino acids. The J segment lost 2 bases and the V segment lost 4 bases, leaving 4 bases of the junction unmatched. This chain's CDR3 is CASSATSGPYNEQFF. The CDR3 DNA reads as TGTGCCAGCAGCGCCACTAGCGGGCCCTACAATGAGCAGTTCTTC.

The chain carries TRBV7-2 and TRBJ1-3, with D possibly TRBD1 on 6 matching bases. This CDR3 has 16 amino acids. Trimming removed 5 bases at V and 1 base at J, with 15 bases between. Germline V gene data show CDR1 as SGHTA and CDR2 as FQGNSA. DNA of the CDR3: TGTGCCAGCAGCCCCTGGGTACAGGGATCTGGAAACACCATATATTTT. It is translated as CASSPWVQGSGNTIYF.

The chain has TRBV12-3 or TRBV12-4 and TRBJ1-3; D is uncertain. Between the trimmed V and J ends, which lost 7 bases and 4 bases, there was a span of 11 bases. The CDR3 contains 13 residues. CDR3 region: CASTTQIGNTIYF. The DNA of the CDR3 is TGTGCCAGCACTACACAGATCGGAAACACCATATATTTT.

This clonotype has more than one count but fewer than ten. J is TRBJ2-1 and V is TRBV9; 11 positions match TRBD2. The CDR3 is 16 residues long. CDR1 and CDR2 (germline): SGDLS, YYNGEE. Trimming at V came to 3 bases and at J to 6 bases, leaving 8 bases not matched to a gene. CDR3: CASSGSSGRIGNEQFF. The CDR3 bases are TGTGCCAGCAGCGGGTCTAGCGGGAGGATTGGCAATGAGCAGTTCTTC. Looking up the rest from reference TRBV9 and TRBJ2-1 gives the full variable domain: DSGVTQTPKHLITATGQRVTLRCSPRSGDLSVYWYQQSLDQGLQFLIQYYNGEERAKGNILERFSAQQFPDLHSELNLSSLELGDSALYFCASSGSSGRIGNEQFFGPGTRLTVL.

Details on this clonotype: Mismatch with germline at one junction end may stem from a read error. The chain joins TRBV7-7 to TRBJ2-5; 7 bases are a match to TRBD2. Germline values: CDR1 SSHAT, CDR2 FNYEAQ (reference sequence). CDR3 size: 15 residues. For the CDR3, the DNA is TGTGCTAGCAGCTTAAATTGGGGGGGACAAGAGACCCAGTACTTC. This codes for CASSLNWGGQETQYF.

This chain links TRBV2 with TRBJ2-1; 8 bases are a match to TRBD2. V was clipped by 8 bases and J by 7 bases; unmatched bases: 16. The length of the CDR3 is 16 residues. CDR1 and CDR2 (germline): SNHLY, FYNNEI. This chain's CDR3 is CASEGLAGAQGNEQFF. The CDR3, as DNA: TGTGCCAGCGAAGGACTAGCTGGGGCGCAGGGGAATGAGCAGTTCTTC.

This clonotype was seen more than once but under ten times. The genes are TRBV5-1 and TRBJ2-5, with 10 bases identical to TRBD2. V was pared by 4 bases and J by 1 base, with 7 bases of the junction left unmatched. Germline V lookup: CDR1 SGHRS, CDR2 YFSETQ. The CDR3 consists of 16 residues. CDR3 sequence: CASSETSGVLQETQYF. The CDR3 DNA follows: TGCGCCAGCAGCGAAACTAGCGGGGTACTCCAAGAGACCCAGTACTTC.

The V and J genes are TRBV7-3 and TRBJ2-5; D is uncertain. Trimming took 3 bases from V and 0 from J, leaving 5 bases between them. This CDR3 region has 13 residues. The germline V gene encodes CDR1 SGHTA and CDR2 FQGTGA. The CDR3 nucleotides read TGTGCCAGCAGCTTTACTAACCAAGAGACCCAGTACTTC. It yields the protein CASSFTNQETQYF.

This clonotype turned up a few times. The chain carries TRBV12-3 or TRBV12-4 and TRBJ1-6; D remains ambiguous. Trimming shortened V by 6 bases and J by 5 bases, and 17 bases separated the two germline ends. This CDR3 comprises 16 residues. The CDR3 is CASRDRGHSDNSPLHF. DNA for the CDR3: TGTGCCAGCAGGGATAGAGGCCATTCGGATAATTCACCCCTCCACTTT.